Included here is one T cell receptor (beta chain) sequence, with context. The data belong to a study of blood T cell repertoires in COVID-19. The wider study: Material from acute and convalescent COVID-19 was sourced from the United States, Italy and Spain. PBMCs, B-cell-depleted T cells, or T cells were the source of the cDNA or gDNA that made up the material.

In the source study's methods: For nucleated cells, counts were estimated from reference gene primer amplification. Data came from immunoSEQ multiplex PCR; TCRdb stores just in-frame clones and leaves some out. For V, J and clone size, that table is used; D and trimming come from the DNA. The sample records 150,000 or so clones, 70% to 90% being singletons. V gave up 0 bases and J gave up 5 bases, with 10 bases separating them. The germline CDR1 and CDR2 sequences are MNHEY and SVGAGI. The CDR3 extends over 15 amino acids. Sequenced input: peripheral blood. This TCR derives from a human donor in a cohort sampled during active COVID-19. The chain combines TRBV6-5 with TRBJ1-4; D is perhaps TRBD1 (5 bases). For the CDR3, the DNA is TGTGCCAGCAGTTACTCACCAGGGCTCAATGAAAAACTGTTTTTT. It specifies CASSYSPGLNEKLFF.